The 30 T cell receptor beta chains below all came from one sample that was sequenced in a study of regulatory T cells in long-lasting Graves disease. Researchers made TCR beta libraries by using iRepertoire HTBI primers and running Arm-PCR on CDR3 regions. TCRdb re-derived calls from the multiplex PCR reads in MiXCR, one entry per CDR3 protein. This repertoire shows hundreds of thousands of distinct CDR3 sequences, 20% to 25% found once; its top ten account for roughly an eighth. Time point denoted: persistent/refractory GD, antithyroid drugs over 5 years with positive TRAb. There was RNA extracted from PBMCs, and the TCR library was made from it. Sequenced here: peripheral blood mononuclear cells (PBMCs), sampled when the disease was refractory, from a patient treated with antithyroid drugs. The source of these receptors is a female donor with Graves disease.

In this sample, this clonotype turned up a few times. Germline and junction disagree at one end, which may indicate a read error. The genes are TRBV5-1 and TRBJ2-5, with TRBD1 matching 8 bases. This CDR3 comprises 13 residues. Germline lookup yields CDR1 SGHRS and CDR2 YFSETQ. CDR3 sequence reads: CASRTGGSETQYF. The CDR3 DNA sequence: TGTGCCAGCAGAACAGGGGGTTCGGAGACCCAGTACTTC. The entire variable domain, with the rest obtained from reference TRBV5-1 and TRBJ2-5, is as follows: KAGVTQTPRYLIKTRGQQVTLSCSPISGHRSVSWYQQTPGQGLQFLFEYFSETQRNKGNFPGRFSGRQFSNSRSEMNVSTLELGDSALYLCASRTGGSETQYFGPGTRLLVL.

On this clonotype itself: A much larger clone differs from this one at a single base, so this may be a read error. This rearrangement joins TRBV7-2 to TRBJ2-7; D may match TRBD1 or TRBD2 (5 bases each). This CDR3 is built from 16 residues. V gave up 1 base and J gave up 4 bases, with 17 bases separating them. In germline, CDR1 is SGHTA, CDR2 FQGNSA. The CDR3 DNA is TGTGCCAGCAGCTTAGTCCCGGGACGAGCGGTTTACGAGCAGTACTTC. Protein: CASSLVPGRAVYEQYF.

This clonotype showed up many times. The chain is built from TRBV2 and TRBJ2-7; D remains unclear. The germline V gene has CDR1 SNHLY and CDR2 FYNNEI. Trimming removed 4 bases from V and 3 bases from J, with 7 bases in between. The CDR3 totals 12 residues. The CDR3 protein is CASSALNYEQYF. The CDR3 DNA is TGTGCCAGCAGTGCCTTGAACTACGAGCAGTACTTC.

The chain combines TRBV20-1 with TRBJ2-5, with D perhaps being TRBD1 or TRBD2 (5 bases each). The last part of the DNA fits TRBJ2-1 better; the J call may be wrong. Germline-derived CDR1 and CDR2 are DFQATT and SNEGSKA (reference sequence). The CDR3 length is 12 residues. CDR3: CSARAGHNEQFF. For the CDR3, the DNA is TGCAGTGCTAGAGCGGGACACAATGAGCAGTTCTTC.

Points on this clonotype: A junction end diverges from the germline sequence, so it may reflect a read error. The CDR3 nucleotides are TGTGCCAGCAGCTTAGGCAATTCTAACTATGGCTACACCTTC. It yields the protein CASSLGNSNYGYTF. The gene calls are TRBV12-3 or TRBV12-4 and TRBJ1-2; D is uncertain. The CDR3 is 14 residues long.

The chain carries TRBV5-4 and TRBJ2-7; TRBD2 agrees at 7 bases. The CDR3 totals 14 residues. V shed 2 bases, J shed 2 bases, and the junction held 4 bases outside the gene matches. Germline V lookup: CDR1 SGHNT, CDR2 YYREEE (reference sequence). CDR3 coding DNA: TGTGCCAGCAGCTTCAGCGGGACGGCCTACGAGCAGTACTTC. It yields the protein CASSFSGTAYEQYF.

This clonotype was recorded many times. The gene calls are TRBV27 and TRBJ2-5, with TRBD2 matching over 9 bases. The germline CDR1 and CDR2 sequences are MNHEY and SMNVEV (reference sequence). V was pared by 2 bases and J by 1 base, with 23 bases of the junction left unmatched. This CDR3 is built from 22 residues. The CDR3 loop is CASSLTGFIAGDREIGQETQYF. The CDR3 DNA reads as TGTGCCAGCAGTTTAACGGGATTCATAGCGGGAGATCGAGAAATAGGCCAAGAGACCCAGTACTTC.

This clonotype has a handful of counts. This chain uses TRBV5-1 with TRBJ2-7, with D unclear. Germline V gene sequence: CDR1 SGHRS, CDR2 YFSETQ. The V and J ends lost 2 bases and 3 bases respectively, with 15 bases between them. The CDR3 is made up of 15 amino acids. CDR3 region: CASSLTGYSVYEQYF. The CDR3 DNA reads TGCGCCAGCAGCTTAACGGGCTACAGCGTCTACGAGCAGTACTTC.

This clonotype was observed at least ten times. The chain has TRBV28 and TRBJ1-5; D is uncertain. The CDR3 covers 16 residues. Trimming left V 2 bases short and J 0 bases short, with 11 bases between. In germline, CDR1 is MDHEN, CDR2 SYDVKM. CDR3 DNA sequence: TGTGCCAGCAGTTTAACAGCCTATTATAGCAATCAGCCCCAGCATTTT. This codes for CASSLTAYYSNQPQHF.

This clonotype appeared a few times. The chain joins TRBV19 to TRBJ1-2; D is unresolved. V lost 6 bases and J 7 bases, leaving 12 bases between the germline ends. This CDR3 has 12 amino acids. Germline assignment: CDR1 LNHDA and CDR2 SQIVND (reference sequence). The CDR3 sequence is CASSPEVGGYTF. The CDR3 nucleotides are TGTGCCAGTAGCCCCGAGGTGGGTGGCTACACCTTC. The full variable domain, its missing parts supplied by reference TRBV19 and TRBJ1-2, is DGGITQSPKYLFRKEGQNVTLSCEQNLNHDAMYWYRQDPGQGLRLIYYSQIVNDFQKGDIAEGYSVSREKKESFPLTVTSAQKNPTAFYLCASSPEVGGYTFGSGTRLTVV.

This clonotype was recorded many times. The V and J genes are TRBV20-1 and TRBJ1-1, with 8 bases matching TRBD1. The germline gives CDR1 DFQATT, CDR2 SNEGSKA (reference sequence). There are 14 residues in the CDR3. Trimming took 6 bases from V and 0 from J; bases not matched to a gene: 6. The CDR3 bases are TGCAGTGCCGACAGGGGAGGAGTGAACACTGAAGCTTTCTTT. Protein product: CSADRGGVNTEAFF.

V is TRBV6-5 and J is TRBJ2-7; D is unresolved. V lost 4 bases to trimming and J lost 7 bases, with 8 bases between them. The CDR3 is made up of 11 amino acids. Per the germline V gene, CDR1 is MNHEY and CDR2 is SVGAGI. CDR3 sequence: CASSSLEEQYF. The CDR3 DNA reads TGTGCCAGCAGTTCCCTGGAGGAGCAGTACTTC.

The chain couples TRBV10-3 to TRBJ1-5; D not resolved. Trimming stripped 8 bases from V and 3 bases from J, with 11 bases between. Germline loops: CDR1 ENHRY, CDR2 SYGVKD. This CDR3 spans 13 amino acids. The CDR3 spells CAIGWGSNQPQHF. CDR3 nucleotide sequence: TGTGCCATCGGGTGGGGATCCAATCAGCCCCAGCATTTT.

V gene TRBV5-1 combines with J gene TRBJ2-1; tentatively, D is TRBD1 (6 bases). The CDR3 runs 14 residues. V was shortened by 0 bases and J by 5 bases, with 9 bases between the two germline ends. The germline gives CDR1 SGHRS, CDR2 YFSETQ. The DNA of the CDR3 is TGCGCCAGCAGCTTGGGGGGACAAGACAATGAGCAGTTCTTC. Its translation: CASSLGGQDNEQFF.

In regard to this clonotype: The junction does not match germline at one end; this may be a read error. The chain employs TRBV20-1 and TRBJ2-3; D is undetermined. The CDR3 has 11 amino acids. In germline, CDR1 is DFQATT, CDR2 SNEGSKA (reference sequence). The CDR3 DNA sequence: TGCAGTGCTAGAGATCGCGAAGAGTCAGTATTT. It translates to CSARDREESVF.

This clonotype showed up just a few times. This may be a read error, as it is one base from a much larger clone. CDR3 sequence reads: CASSLRDRGGQPQHF. CDR3 in DNA: TGTGCCAGCAGTCTCCGGGACAGGGGAGGACAGCCCCAGCATTTT. This rearrangement joins TRBV10-3 to TRBJ1-5; 10 bases line up with TRBD1. Germline V gene data show CDR1 as ENHRY and CDR2 as SYGVKD. The CDR3 runs to 15 residues.

This clonotype was picked up many times. This chain joins TRBV29-1 and TRBJ2-7, with TRBD2 identical over 7 bases. Germline CDR1 SQVTM, CDR2 ANQGSEA. The CDR3 consists of 15 residues. V lost 1 base and J lost 0; bases outside the gene matches: 6. The CDR3 coding sequence is TGCAGCGTTGAAGCTAGCGGTACTAGCTCCTACGAGCAGTACTTC. Amino acid sequence: CSVEASGTSSYEQYF.

This clonotype was seen at least ten times. V is TRBV14 and J is TRBJ1-4; TRBD1 might be the D (5 bases). Germline assignment: CDR1 SGHDN and CDR2 FVKESK. Trimming shortened V by 4 bases and J by 2 bases, and 17 bases separated the two germline ends. The CDR3 covers 17 residues. The CDR3 coding sequence is TGTGCCAGCAGCCTCGAACCCGTACGGGGCACTAATGAAAAACTGTTTTTT. Translated: CASSLEPVRGTNEKLFF.

This sequence joins TRBV6-1 and TRBJ2-1, with unresolved D. V lost 2 bases and J lost 8, with 4 bases in between. Germline lookup yields CDR1 MNHNS and CDR2 SASEGT. The CDR3 is made up of 11 amino acids. In nucleotides, the CDR3 is TGTGCCAGCAGTGAATTCGATGAGCAGTTCTTC. Translating it yields CASSEFDEQFF.

The V and J genes are TRBV29-1 and TRBJ1-1, with a possible D match to TRBD1 (6 bases). Germline values: CDR1 SQVTM, CDR2 ANQGSEA. This CDR3 contains 14 residues. The ends were cut back, 7 bases at V and 1 base at J, with 16 bases in the middle. The CDR3 nucleotides read TGCAGCGCCCTACTCGGCAGGGGGAACACTGAAGCTTTCTTT. Protein sequence: CSALLGRGNTEAFF.

This clonotype came up many times. The genes are TRBV7-2 and TRBJ2-7, with D perhaps matching TRBD2 (5 bases). The germline V gene has CDR1 SGHTA and CDR2 FQGNSA. There are 14 residues in the CDR3. Between the trimmed V and J ends, which lost 5 bases and 3 bases, there was a span of 14 bases. The CDR3: CASSPRPGIYEQYF. Written as DNA, the CDR3 is TGTGCCAGCAGCCCGAGACCGGGAATCTACGAGCAGTACTTC.

This clonotype was observed a handful of times. The chain carries TRBV7-2 and TRBJ2-7, with D possibly TRBD2 on 5 matching bases. Germline V gene lookup returns CDR1 SGHTA and CDR2 FQGNSA. V lost 1 base and J 2 bases, leaving 9 bases between the germline ends. The CDR3 totals 14 residues. CDR3 in amino acids: CASSLGGFPYEQYF. The CDR3 DNA is TGTGCCAGCAGCTTAGGAGGGTTTCCCTACGAGCAGTACTTC.

This clonotype appeared many times. The chain combines TRBV28 with TRBJ1-3; 7 bases agree with TRBD1. The CDR3 loop spans 13 amino acids. Trimming at V came to 9 bases and at J to 2 bases, leaving 4 bases not matched to a gene. The germline V gene has CDR1 MDHEN and CDR2 SYDVKM. The CDR3 DNA sequence: TGTGCCAGTTCAGGGGGTACTGGAAACACCATATATTTT. Its protein product is CASSGGTGNTIYF. Drawing the rest from reference TRBV28 and TRBJ1-3, the complete variable domain is DVKVTQSSRYLVKRTGEKVFLECVQDMDHENMFWYRQDPGLGLRLIYFSYDVKMKEKGDIPEGYSVSREKKERFSLILESASTNQTSMYLCASSGGTGNTIYFGEGSWLTVV.

This clonotype was counted ten times or more. V and J are TRBV7-2 and TRBJ1-2, with TRBD1 matching 11 bases. CDR1 and CDR2 (germline): SGHTA, FQGNSA. This CDR3 is built from 14 residues. Losses at the gene ends were 4 bases for V and 8 bases for J; bases not matched to a gene: 6. The CDR3 sequence is CASSYGQGAGGYTF. CDR3 nucleotides: TGTGCCAGCAGCTACGGACAGGGGGCGGGAGGCTACACCTTC.

V and J are TRBV5-4 and TRBJ2-2, with 11 bases fitting TRBD2. The J segment lost 4 bases and the V segment lost 4 bases, leaving 6 bases of the junction unmatched. Germline V gene data show CDR1 as SGHNT and CDR2 as YYREEE (reference sequence). The CDR3 spans 16 residues. The CDR3 sequence is CASSPTSGTGTGELFF. DNA for the CDR3: TGTGCCAGCAGCCCGACTAGCGGGACGGGCACCGGGGAGCTGTTTTTT.

In its sample, this clonotype was seen many times. The J gene is TRBJ2-7, the V gene TRBV27, with no clear D. This CDR3 has 13 amino acids. Trimming removed 2 bases at V and 4 bases at J, with 9 bases between. CDR1 and CDR2 from the germline V gene are MNHEY and SMNVEV (reference sequence). CDR3 DNA sequence: TGTGCCAGCAGTTTACGGGTCGGATACGAGCAGTACTTC. Translated, it gives CASSLRVGYEQYF.

In this sample, this clonotype turned up many times. The chain uses TRBV6-1 and TRBJ1-6; 9 bases match TRBD1. J gave up 6 bases and V 6 bases, and 6 bases lay outside the gene matches. The V gene's germline CDR1 is MNHNS and CDR2 SASEGT. CDR3 length: 15 residues. CDR3 nucleotide sequence: TGTGCCAGCAGCTCACAGGGGGCATCTAATTCACCCCTCCACTTT. This encodes CASSSQGASNSPLHF.

The chain carries TRBV30 and TRBJ1-5, with 7 bases lining up with TRBD1. This CDR3 has 13 amino acids. Germline V gene lookup returns CDR1 GTSNPN and CDR2 SVGIG (reference sequence). J gave up 2 bases and V 5 bases, and 3 bases lay outside the gene matches. The CDR3 reads CAWAGTGNQPQHF. The CDR3 region has the DNA TGTGCCTGGGCAGGGACAGGCAATCAGCCCCAGCATTTT.

V gene TRBV20-1 combines with J gene TRBJ2-7, with D tentatively TRBD2 (5 bases). The CDR3 loop spans 15 amino acids. Germline V gene lookup returns CDR1 DFQATT and CDR2 SNEGSKA (reference sequence). The V gene lost 3 bases and the J gene lost 4 bases, with 19 bases spanning the gap. DNA of the CDR3: TGCAGTGCTAGTGATCCGAGTGGGAGAGGGTACGAGCAGTACTTC. As protein: CSASDPSGRGYEQYF.

The chain recombines TRBV6-5 with TRBJ1-5; 9 bases line up with TRBD1. CDR3 size: 17 residues. Germline V lookup: CDR1 MNHEY, CDR2 SVGAGI. V was pared by 2 bases and J by 1 base, with 6 bases of the junction left unmatched. The CDR3 nucleotides are TGTGCCAGCAGTTACGGACAGGGGTTGGGGAGCAATCAGCCCCAGCATTTT. Translating it yields CASSYGQGLGSNQPQHF.